Below, 22 T cell receptor beta chains from the same sample are listed, as sequenced in a study of cytotoxic CD8 clonotypes in ibrutinib-treated CLL. Data came from immunoSEQ multiplex PCR; TCRdb stores just in-frame clones and leaves some out. The data show some 17,000 clones, about 80% seen once. The input for sequencing was PBMCs, taken before ibrutinib treatment. All receptors come from a human donor with chronic lymphocytic leukemia.

In regard to this clone: Mismatch with germline at one junction end may stem from a read error. V is TRBV11-2 and J is TRBJ2-1; 7 bases are a match to TRBD2. Germline CDR1 reads SGHAT; CDR2 reads FQNNGV. The CDR3 has 19 amino acids. CDR3 loop: CASNLPLDGGRGRHNEQFF. DNA for the CDR3: TGTGCCAGCAACTTACCCCTCGACGGCGGGAGAGGGAGACACAATGAGCAGTTCTTC.

The chain recombines TRBV18 with TRBJ1-1; TRBD1 might be the D (6 bases). Germline loops: CDR1 KGHSH, CDR2 LQKENI. Trimming removed 0 bases at V and 6 bases at J, with 17 bases between. The CDR3 runs 16 residues. The CDR3 region has the DNA TGTGCCAGCTCACCACCGGGAGGGCAGAGGGGGGCTGAAGCTTTCTTT. This encodes CASSPPGGQRGAEAFF.

The genes are TRBV11-2 and TRBJ2-5; TRBD2 aligns across 10 bases. V gave up 1 base and J gave up 4 bases; unmatched junction bases: 3. This CDR3 spans 15 amino acids. From germline, CDR1 is SGHAT and CDR2 FQNNGV. CDR3 sequence reads: CASSLGASGRETQYF. CDR3 nucleotides: TGTGCCAGCAGCTTAGGGGCTAGCGGGAGAGAGACCCAGTACTTC. The whole variable domain, filled in from reference TRBV11-2 and TRBJ2-5, reads EAGVAQSPRYKIIEKRQSVAFWCNPISGHATLYWYQQILGQGPKLLIQFQNNGVVDDSQLPKDRFSAERLKGVDSTLKIQPAKLEDSAVYLCASSLGASGRETQYFGPGTRLLVL.

The chain joins TRBV19 to TRBJ2-2; a possible D gene is TRBD2 (5 bases). Germline V gives CDR1 LNHDA, CDR2 SQIVND (reference sequence). V gave up 3 bases and J gave up 7 bases, with 12 bases separating them. This CDR3 is 14 amino acids long. The CDR3 region has the DNA TGTGCCAGTAGTATCAGGCCTAGCTACGGGGAGCTGTTTTTT. This encodes CASSIRPSYGELFF.

V and J are TRBV28 and TRBJ1-5; 7 nucleotides line up with TRBD1. Germline V gene lookup returns CDR1 MDHEN and CDR2 SYDVKM. There are 15 residues in the CDR3. With 6 bases clipped from V and 6 bases from J, the junction kept 11 bases outside the gene matches. Here the CDR3 reads CASRYGTASGQPQHF. The CDR3 region has the DNA TGTGCCAGCAGGTATGGGACAGCCAGCGGTCAGCCCCAGCATTTT.

This chain uses TRBV11-2 with TRBJ2-5, with 8 bases matching TRBD1. Germline V gene data show CDR1 as SGHAT and CDR2 as FQNNGV. The CDR3 spans 14 residues. J gave up 3 bases and V 1 base, and 1 base lay outside the gene matches. The CDR3 bases are TGTGCCAGCAGCTTAGGGACAGGGAAAGAGACCCAGTACTTC. Protein: CASSLGTGKETQYF.

The rearrangement uses TRBV7-2 and TRBJ2-5, with no clear D. The CDR3 has 12 amino acids. Trimming removed 2 bases from V and 5 bases from J, with 6 bases in between. The germline V gene encodes CDR1 SGHTA and CDR2 FQGNSA. The DNA for the CDR3 is TGTGCCAGCAGCTTATATGGTGAGACCCAGTACTTC. Translating it yields CASSLYGETQYF.

The gene calls are TRBV30 and TRBJ2-3; perhaps TRBD1 as D (7 bases). The CDR3 is 13 residues long. CDR1 and CDR2 from the germline V gene are GTSNPN and SVGIG (reference sequence). Trimming took 5 bases from V and 2 from J, leaving 11 bases between them. CDR3 loop: CAWDRDFTDTQYF. The CDR3 coding sequence is TGTGCCTGGGACAGGGACTTCACAGATACGCAGTATTTT.

The chain uses TRBV7-2 and TRBJ2-1; 10 nucleotides align to TRBD2. CDR3 length: 15 amino acids. Germline CDR1 SGHTA, CDR2 FQGNSA. V lost 5 bases to trimming and J lost 4 bases; unmatched junction nucleotides: 5. The CDR3 DNA sequence: TGTGCCAGCAGCCCTAGCGGGAGTACTTACAATGAGCAGTTCTTC. Translation: CASSPSGSTYNEQFF. The whole variable domain, remainder taken from reference TRBV7-2 and TRBJ2-1, is GAGVSQSPSNKVTEKGKDVELRCDPISGHTALYWYRQSLGQGLEFLIYFQGNSAPDKSGLPSDRFSAERTGGSVSTLTIQRTQQEDSAVYLCASSPSGSTYNEQFFGPGTRLTVL.

This chain uses TRBV5-1 with TRBJ2-7; possibly TRBD2 for D (6 bases). V lost 3 bases and J 3 bases, leaving 13 bases between the germline ends. The CDR3 runs to 14 residues. Germline V gene sequence: CDR1 SGHRS, CDR2 YFSETQ. The CDR3 reads CASSWEAAVYEQYF. The CDR3 DNA reads TGCGCCAGCAGCTGGGAGGCAGCCGTCTACGAGCAGTACTTC.

The gene calls are TRBV7-3 and TRBJ2-5; TRBD2 matches 7 bases. From germline, CDR1 is SGHTA and CDR2 FQGTGA. The CDR3 runs to 13 residues. J was trimmed by 5 bases and V by 5 bases; bases with no gene match: 5. The CDR3 DNA follows: TGTGCCAGCAGCCCCTCGCGGGGGGAGACCCAGTACTTC. Amino acid sequence: CASSPSRGETQYF.

The chain links TRBV11-2 to TRBJ2-3, with 8 positions matching TRBD1. J lost 5 bases, V lost 4 bases, and 17 bases had no gene match. CDR1 is SGHAT, CDR2 FQNNGV, per germline. This CDR3 has 18 residues. The CDR3 is CASSYAYSAGGVIDTQYF. The CDR3 nucleotides read TGTGCCAGCAGCTATGCGTACTCGGCAGGGGGCGTCATAGATACGCAGTATTTT.

The V gene is TRBV28, the J gene TRBJ2-7; D ambiguous. The CDR3 totals 11 residues. V was pared by 5 bases and J by 3 bases, with 5 bases between. CDR1 MDHEN and CDR2 SYDVKM come from the germline V gene. This CDR3 reads CASSLHYEQYF. CDR3 coding DNA: TGTGCCAGCAGTCTACACTACGAGCAGTACTTC.

The V call is TRBV7-2, the J call TRBJ1-5, with TRBD1 matching 10 bases. The germline CDR1 and CDR2 sequences are SGHTA and FQGNSA. Unmatched junction bases numbered 5, after V lost 6 bases and J lost 6 bases. The CDR3 sequence is 14 residues long. The CDR3 DNA reads as TGTGCCAGCAGTTCGGGACAGGGGTCTCAGCCCCAGCATTTT. This encodes CASSSGQGSQPQHF.

This chain connects TRBV18 to TRBJ2-2, with TRBD1 matching 8 bases. V shed 2 bases and J 1 base; nucleotides not matched to a gene: 3. CDR1 is KGHSH, CDR2 LQKENI, per germline. The CDR3 runs 16 residues. In DNA, the CDR3 is TGTGCCAGCTCACCAGCCGGGACAGGGAACACCGGGGAGCTGTTTTTT. Translation gives CASSPAGTGNTGELFF.

This rearrangement joins TRBV12-5 to TRBJ2-1; D remains ambiguous. CDR1 LGHNT and CDR2 FRNRAP come from the germline V gene. The CDR3 sequence is 13 residues long. The V gene lost 0 bases and the J gene lost 5 bases, with 5 bases spanning the gap. The CDR3 sequence: CASGLVLHNEQFF. The CDR3 DNA sequence: TGTGCTAGTGGTTTGGTCCTGCACAATGAGCAGTTCTTC.

The genes are TRBV7-3 and TRBJ1-3; D remains unclear. With 2 bases removed from V and 7 bases from J, the gap between germline ends came to 12 bases. The CDR3 consists of 14 residues. Per germline, CDR1 SGHTA and CDR2 FQGTGA. This CDR3 reads CASSLRVGENTIYF. In nucleotides, the CDR3 is TGTGCCAGCAGCTTACGAGTGGGTGAGAACACCATATATTTT.

The V and J genes are TRBV7-9 and TRBJ1-5; 9 bases agree with TRBD1. The V segment lost 5 bases and the J segment 4 bases; nucleotides outside the gene matches: 0. Per the germline V gene, CDR1 is SEHNR and CDR2 is FQNEAQ (reference sequence). The CDR3 runs 13 residues. The CDR3 here is CASSDRGNQPQHF. CDR3 in DNA: TGTGCCAGCAGCGACAGGGGGAATCAGCCCCAGCATTTT.

The chain has TRBV7-3 and TRBJ2-1; 7 bases line up with TRBD1. Germline V lookup: CDR1 SGHTA, CDR2 FQGTGA. V was pared by 5 bases and J by 7 bases, with 8 bases of the junction left unmatched. This CDR3 is built from 14 residues. The CDR3 loop reads CASSLGQSENEQFF. In DNA, the CDR3 is TGTGCCAGCAGCCTGGGACAGTCGGAGAATGAGCAGTTCTTC.

This chain uses TRBV6-5 with TRBJ1-1; D is possibly TRBD1 (6 bases). The V gene's germline CDR1 is MNHEY and CDR2 SVGAGI. The CDR3 consists of 14 residues. Deletions cut 5 bases from V and 3 bases from J, with 13 bases between. This CDR3 reads CASSQQGLDTEAFF. The CDR3 region has the DNA TGTGCCAGCAGTCAACAGGGTTTAGACACTGAAGCTTTCTTT.

V gene TRBV10-3 combines with J gene TRBJ1-2; D perhaps matches TRBD1 (6 bases). The length of the CDR3 is 14 residues. The V end was cut by 3 bases, the J end by 6 bases, with 14 bases between. Germline V CDR1 and CDR2: ENHRY, SYGVKD. DNA of the CDR3: TGTGCCATCAGTGATGGACAGCGACCAAATGGCTACACCTTC. Translating gives CAISDGQRPNGYTF.

This clone was recorded only once. V is TRBV11-3 and J is TRBJ2-7; TRBD1 aligns across 8 bases. The CDR3 spans 14 residues. The V and J ends lost 5 bases and 3 bases, in that order; junction bases with no gene match: 6. Germline V gene sequence: CDR1 SGHNT, CDR2 YENEEA. The CDR3 bases are TGTGCCAGCAGCCCAGGACAGGGCGGCTACGAGCAGTACTTC. It codes for CASSPGQGGYEQYF.